This TCR beta chain was profiled in a study of molecular identifiers for immune sequencing clone quantification. Study details: Replicate RNA came from approximately 20,000 or 100,000 naive CD8 cells and was split five ways, and four parts were sequenced. Overall study results and limits: Clones carrying above 20 RNA copies accounted for over 99% of effector molecules, under 1% in naive cells.

The germline V gene has CDR1 MGHRA and CDR2 YSYEKL. The V end lost 1 base, the J end lost 3 bases, and 22 bases lay between the germline ends. The length of the CDR3 is 19 residues. This clonotype came up many times. The antigen is undetermined. TCRdb called the PCR reads again in MiXCR, with one record for every CDR3 protein. Of 88,000 or so distinct CDR3 sequences listed, 21% are singletons. Sequencing input: naive CD8+ T cells from blood, with Jurkat cell RNA spiked in. Documented subset: FACS-sorted CD8+CD4-CCR7+CD45RA+ naive T cells. The V and J genes are TRBV4-1 and TRBJ1-5; D perhaps matches TRBD1 (5 bases). The sequence came from a human donor in good health. Some libraries in this study had Jurkat cell RNA spiked in. The CDR3 DNA sequence: TGCGCCAGCAGCCAAGTCTCCAGGGTGGCAGGGCAATTCAATCAGCCCCAGCATTTT. This gives the protein CASSQVSRVAGQFNQPQHF.